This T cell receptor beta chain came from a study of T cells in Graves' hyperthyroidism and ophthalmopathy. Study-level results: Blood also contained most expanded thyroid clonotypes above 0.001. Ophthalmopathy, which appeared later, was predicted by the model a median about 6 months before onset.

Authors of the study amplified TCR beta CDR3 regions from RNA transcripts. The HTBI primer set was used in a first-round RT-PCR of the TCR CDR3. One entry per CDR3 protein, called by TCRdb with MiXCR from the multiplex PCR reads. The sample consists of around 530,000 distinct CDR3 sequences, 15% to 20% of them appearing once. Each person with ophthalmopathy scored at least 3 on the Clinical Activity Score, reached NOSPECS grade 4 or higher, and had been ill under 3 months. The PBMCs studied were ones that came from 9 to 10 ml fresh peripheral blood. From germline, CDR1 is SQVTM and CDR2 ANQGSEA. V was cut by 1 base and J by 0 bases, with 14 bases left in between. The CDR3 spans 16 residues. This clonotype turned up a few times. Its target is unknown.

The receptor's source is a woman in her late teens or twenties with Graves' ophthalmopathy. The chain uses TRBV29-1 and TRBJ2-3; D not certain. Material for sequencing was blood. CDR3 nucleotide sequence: TGCAGCGTTGAAGGACAAGCGACGGCTAGCACAGATACGCAGTATTTT. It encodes CSVEGQATASTDTQYF.